This T cell receptor (beta chain) comes out of a study of shared clonotypes between healthy human individuals. General study results and limits: An expected dependence of interdonor clonotype sharing on sequencing depth was noted.

With respect to this clone: What it binds is not known.

It was across several immunoSEQ plates that each subset's genomic DNA was evenly split. Sequencing used immunoSEQ multiplex PCR; TCRdb keeps in-frame clones, though not all of them. The sample yields about 510,000 clones, 79% seen once. This TCR was recovered from a woman between 40 and 50 years old in good health. Some clones in this sample may be carry-over from other donors' samples. The sequenced material came from PBMCs.

CDR3 amino acids: CASRAGEGFGELFF. In nucleotides, the CDR3 is TGTGCCAGCAGAGCAGGGGAAGGTTTCGGGGAGCTGTTTTTT. The rearrangement uses TRBV7-9 and TRBJ2-2; a weak D match, TRBD1 (6 bases). Germline assignment: CDR1 SEHNR and CDR2 FQNEAQ (reference sequence). This CDR3 has 14 residues. Trimming left V 6 bases short and J 7 bases short, with 15 bases between.